The 22 T cell receptor beta chains given below trace back to one sample, sequenced in a study of control samples from healthy donors and cancer patients. TCRdb's copy holds only in-frame clones and misses some; the assay was immunoSEQ multiplex PCR. Among some 21,000 clones listed, around 85% were seen once. The source material was PBMCs. These receptors all stem from a man in his fifties or sixties with head and neck cancer.

The V call is TRBV7-8, the J call TRBJ1-4; D perhaps matches TRBD1 (5 bases). CDR1 and CDR2 from the germline V gene are SGHVS and FQNEAQ. The CDR3 runs to 14 residues. With 1 base removed from V and 7 bases from J, the gap between germline ends came to 10 bases. CDR3 sequence (DNA): TGTGCCAGCAGCTTAGGCCAGGGAAGTGAAAAACTGTTTTTT. This sequence encodes CASSLGQGSEKLFF.

The rearrangement links TRBV25-1 to TRBJ1-6, with D uncertain. The CDR3 length is 14 residues. In germline, CDR1 is MGHDK, CDR2 SYGVNS. V shed 8 bases and J shed 3 bases, with 11 bases lying between them. The CDR3, as DNA: TGTGCCAGCTGCGACTCGGACTATAATTCACCCCTCCACTTT. Protein product: CASCDSDYNSPLHF.

The gene calls are TRBV9 and TRBJ2-7, with TRBD1 matching over 9 bases. Germline loops: CDR1 SGDLS, CDR2 YYNGEE. V gave up 3 bases and J gave up 5 bases; unmatched junction bases: 9. The CDR3 runs 15 residues. The CDR3 coding sequence is TGTGCCAGCAGCGCCTCCGGGACAGGGTTCAACGAGCAGTACTTC. The encoded protein is CASSASGTGFNEQYF.

This chain links TRBV19 with TRBJ1-5; 8 bases line up with TRBD1. The CDR3 runs 17 residues. V trimming: 9 bases; J trimming: 7 bases; junction bases outside the gene matches: 20. Germline V gene lookup returns CDR1 LNHDA and CDR2 SQIVND (reference sequence). CDR3 amino acids: CASNEGQGNGGGQPQHF. As DNA, the CDR3 is TGTGCCAGCAATGAAGGACAGGGAAACGGAGGGGGGCAGCCCCAGCATTTT.

V usage is TRBV4-1 and J usage is TRBJ1-1; TRBD1 matches at 9 bases. The CDR3 spans 15 residues. Losses at the gene ends were 6 bases for V and 3 bases for J; bases not matched to a gene: 8. Germline loops: CDR1 MGHRA, CDR2 YSYEKL. The chain's CDR3 is CASRLDRGLYTEAFF. The CDR3 nucleotides are TGCGCCAGCAGACTGGACAGGGGTCTCTACACTGAAGCTTTCTTT.

This rearrangement joins TRBV2 to TRBJ1-1, with D uncertain. The V gene lost 2 bases and the J gene lost 1 base, with 14 bases spanning the gap. The CDR3 is 16 residues long. CDR1 is SNHLY, CDR2 FYNNEI, per germline. The CDR3 DNA reads TGTGCCAGCAGTGAAACCAGTGGGCGTGGGAACACTGAAGCTTTCTTT. As protein: CASSETSGRGNTEAFF.

The chain is built from TRBV30 and TRBJ2-3, with 7 bases aligning to TRBD2. V lost 3 bases and J lost 2; bases outside the gene matches: 2. This CDR3 has 13 residues. Germline CDR1 is GTSNPN and CDR2 is SVGIG (reference sequence). The CDR3 is CAWRLAATDTQYF. As DNA, the CDR3 is TGTGCCTGGAGGCTAGCGGCCACAGATACGCAGTATTTT.

The chain links TRBV5-8 to TRBJ2-1; TRBD2 matches 12 bases. The trim removed 0 bases at V and 0 bases at J, leaving 10 bases unmatched. Germline-derived CDR1 and CDR2 are SGHTS and YDEGEE. The CDR3 loop spans 20 amino acids. CDR3 sequence reads: CASSLGQGLAGLGSYNEQFF. The CDR3, as DNA: TGTGCCAGCAGCTTGGGGCAAGGACTAGCGGGGTTGGGCTCCTACAATGAGCAGTTCTTC.

The V call is TRBV30, the J call TRBJ2-3; 9 nucleotides match TRBD2. The V gene's germline CDR1 is GTSNPN and CDR2 SVGIG (reference sequence). V was clipped by 5 bases and J by 6 bases; unmatched bases: 9. The CDR3 extends over 14 amino acids. CDR3: CAWSSAGGPDTQYF. In DNA form, the CDR3 reads TGTGCCTGGTCCTCGGCGGGAGGGCCCGATACGCAGTATTTT.

The CDR3 here is CASSLFLNNEQFF. In DNA, the CDR3 is TGCGCCAGCAGCTTGTTCCTGAACAATGAGCAGTTCTTC. V is TRBV5-1 and J is TRBJ2-1; D uncertain. The CDR3 runs 13 residues. The V gene's germline CDR1 is SGHRS and CDR2 YFSETQ. V shed 1 base and J shed 5 bases, with 7 bases lying between them.

The chain combines TRBV29-1 with TRBJ2-3; D might be TRBD2 (6 bases). The CDR3 sequence is 15 residues long. The V gene lost 4 bases and the J gene lost 0 bases, with 14 bases spanning the gap. CDR1 is SQVTM, CDR2 ANQGSEA, per germline. The CDR3 DNA follows: TGCAGCGTTGTCCCTGCGGGGCCTAGCACAGATACGCAGTATTTT. This translates into CSVVPAGPSTDTQYF.

This clone showed up just once. This chain links TRBV19 with TRBJ1-5; 7 nucleotides agree with TRBD1. The CDR3 is made up of 13 amino acids. CDR1 and CDR2 (germline): LNHDA, SQIVND (reference sequence). V gave up 6 bases and J gave up 3 bases; unmatched junction bases: 2. In nucleotides, the CDR3 is TGTGCCAGTAGGGACAGGTTCAATCAGCCCCAGCATTTT. The encoded protein is CASRDRFNQPQHF.

The gene calls are TRBV10-1 and TRBJ2-3; D unresolved. V dropped 4 bases and J dropped 2 bases, with 10 bases sitting between them. The germline CDR1 and CDR2 sequences are WNHNN and SYGVQD (reference sequence). The length of the CDR3 is 14 residues. CDR3 DNA sequence: TGCGCCAGCAGTGCTGCTCTGTCCACAGATACGCAGTATTTT. It encodes CASSAALSTDTQYF.

The chain couples TRBV19 to TRBJ1-3; D uncertain. The CDR3 extends over 15 amino acids. Germline CDR1 and CDR2: LNHDA and SQIVND (reference sequence). The V end lost 5 bases, the J end lost 0 bases, and 11 bases lay between the germline ends. CDR3 residues: CASSRAEDSGNTIYF. The CDR3 region has the DNA TGTGCCAGTAGTCGGGCCGAAGACTCTGGAAACACCATATATTTT. The full variable domain, rest sourced from reference TRBV19 and TRBJ1-3, is DGGITQSPKYLFRKEGQNVTLSCEQNLNHDAMYWYRQDPGQGLRLIYYSQIVNDFQKGDIAEGYSVSREKKESFPLTVTSAQKNPTAFYLCASSRAEDSGNTIYFGEGSWLTVV.

This sequence joins TRBV19 and TRBJ2-1; D gene ambiguous. The V end lost 4 bases, the J end lost 0 bases, and 10 bases lay between the germline ends. This CDR3 contains 15 residues. CDR1 and CDR2 from the germline V gene are LNHDA and SQIVND (reference sequence). CDR3 sequence: CASSKVRSSYNEQFF. Written as DNA, the CDR3 is TGTGCCAGTAGTAAAGTGAGGAGCTCCTACAATGAGCAGTTCTTC.

The chain employs TRBV19 and TRBJ1-1; D is uncertain. The V end was cut by 2 bases, the J end by 4 bases, with 8 bases between. The length of the CDR3 is 13 residues. CDR1 LNHDA and CDR2 SQIVND come from the germline V gene (reference sequence). CDR3 nucleotide sequence: TGTGCCAGTAGTATAAACCAAGGCACTGAAGCTTTCTTT. As protein: CASSINQGTEAFF.

The V call is TRBV4-2, the J call TRBJ1-5; 11 bases are shared with TRBD1. V was clipped by 2 bases and J by 6 bases; unmatched bases: 9. CDR3 length: 17 amino acids. Germline assignment: CDR1 LGHNA and CDR2 YNFKEQ. The CDR3 DNA sequence: TGTGCCAGCAGCCAACTTTTACCGGGACAGGGGGGTCAGCCCCAGCATTTT. This sequence encodes CASSQLLPGQGGQPQHF.

This clone has a handful of counts. The rearrangement joins TRBV12-3 or TRBV12-4 to TRBJ2-5; D unclear. The ends were cut back, 3 bases at V and 5 bases at J, with 7 bases in the middle. The CDR3 contains 12 residues. CDR3 nucleotide sequence: TGTGCCAGCAGTTTTAGTCACGAGACCCAGTACTTC. It encodes CASSFSHETQYF.

In this sample, this clone turned up a few times. This chain uses TRBV7-6 with TRBJ2-1; 10 nucleotides agree with TRBD2. This CDR3 is built from 15 residues. Germline V gene lookup returns CDR1 SGHVS and CDR2 FNYEAQ. The ends lost 5 bases at V and 2 bases at J; junction bases unmatched: 3. The CDR3 DNA sequence: TGTGCCAGCAGCCATGGACTAGCGGCCTACAATGAGCAGTTCTTC. It yields the protein CASSHGLAAYNEQFF.

This sequence joins TRBV7-9 and TRBJ1-1, with D tentatively TRBD1 (6 bases). Germline values: CDR1 SEHNR, CDR2 FQNEAQ (reference sequence). Trimming pared 5 bases from V and 1 base from J, leaving 11 bases between. The CDR3 is made up of 14 amino acids. The CDR3 loop reads CASSGWTANTEAFF. The CDR3 bases are TGTGCCAGCAGCGGATGGACAGCGAACACTGAAGCTTTCTTT.

The chain uses TRBV11-3 and TRBJ2-1; a possible D gene is TRBD2 (5 bases). The V end lost 3 bases, the J end lost 4 bases, and 16 bases lay between the germline ends. Germline V gene lookup returns CDR1 SGHNT and CDR2 YENEEA. The CDR3 length is 16 residues. The CDR3 bases are TGTGCCAGCAGCTTCAGCGCGGCGGGCTTATACAATGAGCAGTTCTTC. Amino acid sequence: CASSFSAAGLYNEQFF.

CDR3 nucleotide sequence: TGTGCCAGTAGTATCCTACTAGCGGGAGCCGAGCAGTACTTC. It yields the protein CASSILLAGAEQYF. V usage is TRBV19 and J usage is TRBJ2-7; TRBD2 matches at 11 bases. The CDR3 is 14 amino acids. The V segment lost 3 bases and the J segment 6 bases; nucleotides outside the gene matches: 4. Germline CDR1 and CDR2: LNHDA and SQIVND (reference sequence).